This entry lists 25 T cell receptor beta chains sequenced from one sample in a study of T-cell reconstitution after alpha-beta-depleted transplantation in children. Preparing the TCRbeta library involved the use of unique molecular identifiers. TCRdb reanalysed the PCR reads using MiXCR and keeps one entry per CDR3 protein. The sample yields around 480,000 distinct CDR3 sequences, about 30% seen once. Sequences were derived from PBMCs from the stem cell graft donor, sampled from the stem cell graft. The origin of the receptors is a human donor who donated a stem cell graft to a child with aplastic anemia.

The V call is TRBV6-2 or TRBV6-3, the J call TRBJ1-1; D might be TRBD1 (6 bases). This CDR3 spans 14 amino acids. Per the germline V gene, CDR1 is MNHEY and CDR2 is SVGEGT. V was pared by 5 bases and J by 8 bases, with 18 bases between. CDR3 sequence: CASSQTGTTVEAFF. In DNA, the CDR3 is TGTGCCAGCAGTCAGACAGGAACAACCGTGGAAGCTTTCTTT.

V is TRBV18 and J is TRBJ1-5; D gene ambiguous. CDR3 length equals 14 residues. The V end lost 2 bases, the J end lost 9 bases, and 14 bases lay between the germline ends. From germline, CDR1 is KGHSH and CDR2 LQKENI. The CDR3 loop reads CASSPMGADWPQHF. Here the CDR3 DNA reads TGTGCCAGCTCACCAATGGGAGCCGACTGGCCCCAGCATTTT.

The CDR3 is CASSSMAGRVSEETQYF. CDR3 sequence (DNA): TGTGCCAGCAGCTCAATGGCCGGGAGGGTGAGCGAAGAGACCCAGTACTTC. The V and J genes are TRBV7-2 and TRBJ2-5; 8 bases are a match to TRBD2. This CDR3 comprises 17 residues. Germline V gene lookup returns CDR1 SGHTA and CDR2 FQGNSA. V trimming: 4 bases; J trimming: 3 bases; junction bases outside the gene matches: 13.

The table lists this clonotype with a few counts. V usage is TRBV12-3 or TRBV12-4 and J usage is TRBJ1-6; 10 nucleotides line up with TRBD1. The CDR3 length is 17 residues. V shed 5 bases, J shed 7 bases, and the junction held 11 bases outside the gene matches. CDR3 loop: CASSLTTGQGVNSPLHF. The CDR3 nucleotides read TGTGCCAGCAGTCTGACAACCGGACAGGGGGTCAATTCACCCCTCCACTTT.

CDR3 loop: CAWSGASQETQYF. CDR3 DNA: TGTGCCTGGAGTGGGGCCAGCCAAGAGACCCAGTACTTC. V and J are TRBV30 and TRBJ2-5; D uncertain. V was trimmed by 1 base and J by 1 base, leaving 7 bases between them. This CDR3 has 13 residues. Germline V CDR1 and CDR2: GTSNPN, SVGIG (reference sequence).

The genes are TRBV24-1 and TRBJ2-2; a weak D match, TRBD1 (5 bases). There are 12 residues in the CDR3. The V end lost 1 base, the J end lost 12 bases, and 8 bases lay between the germline ends. Germline CDR1 KGHDR, CDR2 SFDVKD. The chain's CDR3 is CATSDFTGKLFF. The DNA of the CDR3 is TGTGCCACCAGTGATTTTACAGGAAAGCTGTTTTTT.

The J gene is TRBJ1-2, the V gene TRBV27; D is uncertain. From germline, CDR1 is MNHEY and CDR2 SMNVEV (reference sequence). Trimming took off 3 bases at V and 0 bases at J, with 11 bases between the two ends. The CDR3 is made up of 15 amino acids. The DNA of the CDR3 is TGTGCCAGCAGTTTGCGTTACGGTCCTAACTATGGCTACACCTTC. It encodes CASSLRYGPNYGYTF.

V usage is TRBV12-3 or TRBV12-4 and J usage is TRBJ2-1, with a possible D match to TRBD2 (5 bases). V dropped 3 bases and J dropped 3 bases, with 9 bases sitting between them. The length of the CDR3 is 14 residues. The CDR3: CASSFLTSYNEQFF. The CDR3 DNA reads TGTGCCAGCAGTTTCCTTACTAGCTACAATGAGCAGTTCTTC.

This chain links TRBV2 with TRBJ1-1; 8 bases agree with TRBD1. Looked up from germline, CDR1 is SNHLY and CDR2 is FYNNEI. V trimming: 8 bases; J trimming: 5 bases; junction bases outside the gene matches: 7. The CDR3 loop spans 13 amino acids. The CDR3 is CASYRDRMTEAFF. The CDR3 region has the DNA TGTGCCAGCTACAGGGACAGGATGACTGAAGCTTTCTTT. Supplemented by reference TRBV2 and TRBJ1-1, the full variable domain reads EPEVTQTPSHQVTQMGQEVILRCVPISNHLYFYWYRQILGQKVEFLVSFYNNEISEKSEIFDDQFSVERPDGSNFTLKIRSTKLEDSAMYFCASYRDRMTEAFFGQGTRLTVV.

This clonotype was observed a few times. The rearrangement joins TRBV5-5 to TRBJ2-1; 9 nucleotides align to TRBD2. The CDR3 is made up of 15 amino acids. CDR1 SGHKS and CDR2 YYEKEE come from the germline V gene (reference sequence). V lost 4 bases and J lost 7; bases outside the gene matches: 9. This chain's CDR3 is CASSGIAGVGNEQFF. DNA for the CDR3: TGTGCCAGCAGCGGGATAGCGGGAGTGGGGAATGAGCAGTTCTTC.

V and J are TRBV4-3 and TRBJ2-3, with 7 nucleotides matching TRBD1. The CDR3 is made up of 16 amino acids. Germline V gene lookup returns CDR1 LGHNA and CDR2 YSLEER. J gave up 0 bases and V 2 bases, and 5 bases lay outside the gene matches. DNA for the CDR3: TGCGCCAGCAGCCAACGGACAGGCGTTAGCACAGATACGCAGTATTTT. This gives the protein CASSQRTGVSTDTQYF.

This sequence joins TRBV6-1 and TRBJ2-3; 11 nucleotides match TRBD2. The CDR3 is 15 residues long. Trimming cost V 10 bases and J 1 base; bases outside gene matches: 7. The germline CDR1 and CDR2 sequences are MNHNS and SASEGT. The CDR3 region has the DNA TGTGCCACCCGCACGGGACTAGCGGGCACAGATACGCAGTATTTT. Translated: CATRTGLAGTDTQYF.

The chain couples TRBV2 to TRBJ2-3; 8 bases align to TRBD2. CDR1 is SNHLY and CDR2 is FYNNEI in the germline V gene. The CDR3 loop spans 15 amino acids. Trimming removed 8 bases from V and 6 bases from J; junction bases left unmatched: 13. CDR3 DNA: TGTGCCAGCGGGCGGGAAGGGCTAGCGGGCGATACGCAGTATTTT. It is translated as CASGREGLAGDTQYF.

The genes are TRBV10-3 and TRBJ2-7; D is unclear. The CDR3 consists of 14 residues. Germline V lookup: CDR1 ENHRY, CDR2 SYGVKD. V lost 4 bases to trimming and J lost 2 bases, with 12 bases between them. The CDR3 is CAISASAGTYEQYV. CDR3 sequence (DNA): TGTGCCATCAGTGCTTCAGCCGGTACCTACGAGCAGTACGTC.

In nucleotides, the CDR3 is TGCAGTGCTAGAACGGGACAGGGATACAATGAGCAGTTCTTC. It is translated as CSARTGQGYNEQFF. This chain uses TRBV20-1 with TRBJ2-1; 9 nucleotides agree with TRBD1. The CDR3 has 14 amino acids. V shed 2 bases, J shed 4 bases, and the junction held 3 bases outside the gene matches. Germline values: CDR1 DFQATT, CDR2 SNEGSKA (reference sequence).

V is TRBV28 and J is TRBJ1-1; no clear D gene. The CDR3 loop spans 15 amino acids. V was shortened by 2 bases and J by 1 base, with 11 bases between the two germline ends. Germline loops: CDR1 MDHEN, CDR2 SYDVKM. The CDR3 spells CASSLIRNRNTEAFF. CDR3 sequence (DNA): TGTGCCAGCAGTTTAATTCGTAACAGGAACACTGAAGCTTTCTTT.

The table lists this clonotype with a few counts. The chain has TRBV29-1 and TRBJ1-2; 7 bases are a match to TRBD1. The germline gives CDR1 SQVTM, CDR2 ANQGSEA. CDR3 length: 11 amino acids. The trim removed 6 bases at V and 5 bases at J, leaving 3 bases unmatched. The DNA of the CDR3 is TGCAGCGTCCTGACAGGGTATGGCTACACCTTC. Translating it yields CSVLTGYGYTF. Complete variable domain (other parts from reference TRBV29-1 and TRBJ1-2): SAVISQKPSRDICQRGTSLTIQCQVDSQVTMMFWYRQQPGQSLTLIATANQGSEATYESGFVIDKFPISRPNLTFSTLTVSNMSPEDSSIYLCSVLTGYGYTFGSGTRLTVV.

V and J are TRBV5-4 and TRBJ2-1; D possibly corresponds to TRBD2 (5 bases). The germline CDR1 and CDR2 sequences are SGHNT and YYREEE (reference sequence). The CDR3 has 15 amino acids. V was pared by 0 bases and J by 5 bases, with 12 bases between. CDR3 region: CASSLESSLNNEQFF. CDR3 bases: TGTGCCAGCAGCTTGGAGTCTAGCTTAAACAATGAGCAGTTCTTC.

This clonotype was seen ten or more times. The chain joins TRBV7-2 to TRBJ1-3; no clear D. The V gene's germline CDR1 is SGHTA and CDR2 FQGNSA. The CDR3 loop spans 14 amino acids. V lost 8 bases and J 0 bases, leaving 11 bases between the germline ends. The CDR3 is CASSPGNSGNTIYF. The CDR3 DNA follows: TGTGCCAGCTCACCGGGGAACTCTGGAAACACCATATATTTT.

This chain connects TRBV6-1 to TRBJ2-6; a weak D match, TRBD2 (5 bases). There are 16 residues in the CDR3. V was pared by 7 bases and J by 0 bases, with 13 bases between. CDR1 and CDR2 from the germline V gene are MNHNS and SASEGT. This chain's CDR3 is CASTGYGTSGANVLTF. CDR3 nucleotides: TGTGCCAGCACGGGATACGGAACCTCTGGGGCCAACGTCCTGACTTTC.

The rearrangement joins TRBV5-1 to TRBJ1-2; possible D gene TRBD1, 5 bases. Germline CDR1 is SGHRS and CDR2 is YFSETQ. The ends were cut back, 1 base at V and 3 bases at J, with 7 bases in the middle. The CDR3 runs 13 residues. This CDR3 reads CASSLTGHYGYTF. The CDR3 DNA sequence: TGCGCCAGCAGCTTGACAGGACACTATGGCTACACCTTC.

This clonotype was observed a handful of times. This chain joins TRBV30 and TRBJ1-5, with D maybe TRBD1 (5 bases). The V gene lost 0 bases and the J gene lost 5 bases, with 11 bases spanning the gap. CDR3 size: 14 residues. Germline lookup yields CDR1 GTSNPN and CDR2 SVGIG (reference sequence). The CDR3 region is CAWSVGQGYQPQHF. CDR3 nucleotides: TGTGCCTGGAGTGTGGGTCAGGGTTATCAGCCCCAGCATTTT.

This clonotype was counted a few times. The chain joins TRBV10-3 to TRBJ2-3, with D hard to call. The V and J ends lost 2 bases and 2 bases respectively, with 5 bases between them. The V gene's germline CDR1 is ENHRY and CDR2 SYGVKD. CDR3 length equals 13 residues. The chain's CDR3 is CAISELNTDTQYF. CDR3 coding DNA: TGTGCCATCAGTGAGCTAAACACAGATACGCAGTATTTT.

The chain couples TRBV25-1 to TRBJ2-3, with TRBD2 identical over 7 bases. Germline V gives CDR1 MGHDK, CDR2 SYGVNS. V gave up 5 bases and J gave up 5 bases; unmatched junction bases: 19. The CDR3 consists of 18 residues. CDR3 in DNA: TGTGCCAGCAGTCCTTCCGGGGTCCGGCGGGAGTGGGGAGATACGCAGTATTTT. Translation gives CASSPSGVRREWGDTQYF.

This clonotype appeared a few times. The rearrangement joins TRBV20-1 to TRBJ1-1, with a possible D match to TRBD1 (5 bases). Germline V CDR1 and CDR2: DFQATT, SNEGSKA (reference sequence). V shed 5 bases and J shed 4 bases, with 20 bases lying between them. The CDR3 loop spans 15 amino acids. The CDR3 region is CSAPLGQGRVTEAFF. The CDR3 DNA reads as TGCAGTGCTCCCCTGGGGCAGGGCCGGGTCACTGAAGCTTTCTTT.